A selection of T cell receptor beta chains follows, all from one sample in a study of neoadjuvant anti-PD-1 for oral cavity cancer. The table came from immunoSEQ multiplex PCR; TCRdb's copy has only in-frame clones and leaves some out. The table lists 24,000 or so clones, roughly 30% of them singletons, with about a sixth in the top ten. The sequencing here drew on tumor tissue, taken after nivolumab (anti-PD-1) treatment. The receptors were sampled from a person between 40 and 85 years old with oral cavity squamous cell carcinoma. CDR3s leave out the opening cysteine and the closing phenylalanine or tryptophan. A D gene is named only where the DNA matches it firmly. The size entry is marked missing in some rows and otherwise reads once, few, many or a size class.

>12|TRBJ1-2|TRBV4-1|NA|TRBD1
ASSDWTGINGYT
>12|TRBJ1-3|TRBV5-8|NA|NA
ASRSTTSGNTIY
>13|TRBJ2-7|TRBV10-3|few|TRBD2
AISEAASGGGEQY
>9|TRBJ2-1|TRBV6-5|NA|NA
ASGWGGEQF
>11|TRBJ1-1|TRBV6-6|few|NA
ASRPTRGTEAF
>13|TRBJ1-2|TRBV5-1|NA|TRBD1
ASSLGGQDHYGYT
>13|TRBJ1-5|TRBV30|NA|NA
AWSQGSTANQPQH
>15|TRBJ1-5|TRBV15|NA|NA
ATSRGSGSPYNQPQH
>15|TRBJ1-3|TRBV7-6|medium-sized|NA
ASSQGARPVSGNTIY
>11|TRBJ1-2|TRBV14|few|NA
ASSQGSDYGYT
>12|TRBJ2-5|TRBV10-3|NA|TRBD2
ATTSGGALGTQY
>13|TRBJ1-1|TRBV27|NA|TRBD1
ASSVYRGGFTEAF
>13|TRBJ1-3|TRBV14|NA|NA
ASSQEDSSRNTIY
>14|TRBJ2-1|TRBV7-2|NA|TRBD1
ASSRGPGGSYNEQF
>11|TRBJ1-2|TRBV19|NA|NA
ASSMFRQYGYT
>13|TRBJ2-7|TRBV19|NA|NA
ATRGGPGLTYEQY
>15|TRBJ2-7|TRBV18|NA|TRBD1
ASSPPMGQGYSYEQY
>14|TRBJ1-2|TRBV29-1|NA|TRBD1
SVERGTGDFNYGYT
>10|TRBJ2-1|TRBV7-9|NA|NA
ASSLERSGQF
>14|TRBJ2-1|TRBV4-2|NA|TRBD2
ASSQESSSGYNEQF
>11|TRBJ2-7|TRBV7-7|NA|NA
ASSLAGSYEQY
>10|TRBJ1-2|TRBV2|NA|NA
ASSASGYGYT
>15|TRBJ2-2|TRBV11-3|few|TRBD2
ASSLVAGLAGAGELF
>17|TRBJ1-2|TRBV12-5|NA|NA
ASGFLNRAEGRFTGGYT
>12|TRBJ1-1|TRBV7-2|few|NA
ASSWYSSNTEAF
>12|TRBJ2-3|TRBV21-1|NA|NA
ASIERQGTDTQY
>13|TRBJ2-7|TRBV28|few|TRBD1
ASNSPGQGTYEQY
>10|TRBJ2-7|TRBV28|NA|NA
ASTKGTYEQY
>13|TRBJ1-4|TRBV2|few|NA
ASSDHDRSNEKLF
>12|TRBJ2-7|TRBV18|few|TRBD2
ASSESGATYEQY
>13|TRBJ1-1|TRBV9|few|TRBD1
ASTDLHSTGLSAF
>10|TRBJ2-2|TRBV7-9|NA|NA
ASSLFIGELF
>13|TRBJ1-5|TRBV6-1|few|NA
ASSVSGDSNQPQH
>12|TRBJ1-2|TRBV27|NA|NA
ASSPPDGVSGYT
>9|TRBJ2-7|TRBV6-5|few|NA
ASAVGDEQY
>13|TRBJ2-5|TRBV5-1|few|NA
ASSFGAALQETQY
>11|TRBJ2-7|TRBV2|many|NA
ASSVGLTYEQY
>11|TRBJ1-1|TRBV9|NA|NA
ASSVGVEREAF
>9|TRBJ2-7|TRBV7-9|few|NA
ASSLSNEQY
>14|TRBJ1-5|TRBV7-9|NA|NA
ASSFWQGPLGQPQH
>14|TRBJ1-5|TRBV11-2|few|NA
ASSFRRRLSNQPQH
>11|TRBJ1-1|TRBV10-1|few|NA
ASSESIYTEAF
>13|TRBJ1-2|TRBV5-4|NA|NA
ASSLAGVIGYGYT
>11|TRBJ1-2|TRBV7-3|NA|NA
ASSQKGGYGYT
>12|TRBJ2-7|TRBV11-2|NA|TRBD1
ASSRDRVSYEQY
>14|TRBJ1-5|TRBV7-3|few|TRBD1
ASSFNDRGCNQPQH
>10|TRBJ1-3|TRBV30|NA|NA
AWKASGNTIY
>11|TRBJ2-7|TRBV5-1|NA|NA
ASSFTVSYEQY
>13|TRBJ2-5|TRBV6-6|medium-sized|TRBD2
ASSYSTLAAETQY
>12|TRBJ2-5|TRBV18|few|NA
ASSPKGGGETQY
>13|TRBJ2-1|TRBV11-2|NA|NA
ASSLSQPADNEQF
>10|TRBJ2-1|TRBV7-9|many|TRBD2
ASRRSGIEQF
>11|TRBJ1-5|TRBV30|few|NA
AWSGSSNQPQH
>11|TRBJ2-3|TRBV30|NA|NA
AWSAGLDDTQY
>12|TRBJ2-1|TRBV5-1|NA|NA
ASSVAGEPLIPF